This T cell receptor (beta chain) originates from a study of T cells after yellow fever vaccination. Study details: Fractions low in cell number were prepared with SMART-Seq v4 Ultra Low Input.

Template switching by 5'RACE produced TCR cDNA, adding a universal primer site and UMIs. TCRdb re-called the 5' RACE reads with MiXCR, one entry per CDR3 protein. The table records roughly 240,000 distinct CDR3 sequences, 5.5% to 8.5% of them present only once. Points from the study as a whole: FACS-sorted repertoires might harbor abundant contaminating clonotypes from the bulk population. Reappearing after the booster were most of the clones from primary vaccination (roughly 96% CD4, 88% CD8).

This clonotype was picked up many times. Its matching antigen is unknown. The sample consisted of CD4+ T cells sorted from PBMCs, taken on the day of the yellow fever booster vaccination. The source is a man aged 25 to 45 who received the YFV17D yellow fever vaccine.

In DNA form, the CDR3 reads TGTGCCAGCAGCCAAGAAGGGGGCTTTGGAGGAGATACGCAGTATTTT. Translation gives CASSQEGGFGGDTQYF. This chain links TRBV3-1 with TRBJ2-3; 7 bases line up with TRBD1. Germline CDR1 LGHDT, CDR2 YNNKEL (reference sequence). The CDR3 sequence is 16 residues long. After removal of 0 bases from V and 5 bases from J, the junction contained 8 bases not matched to a gene.